This T cell receptor (beta chain) was recorded in a study of HIV-infected patients and healthy controls. TCRdb ran MiXCR on the 5' RACE reads and lists one entry per CDR3 protein. The sample lists tens of thousands of distinct CDR3 sequences, about a sixth occurring once. This receptor was identified in a human donor in good health. The sequenced sample consisted of CD4+ T cells from blood.

CDR3 loop: CASSLGAGGVIGNTIYF. The CDR3 DNA reads TGTGCCAGCAGCTTGGGGGCAGGGGGCGTCATTGGAAACACCATATATTTT. The chain links TRBV7-2 to TRBJ1-3, with 8 bases lining up with TRBD1. The CDR3 extends over 17 amino acids. Looked up from germline, CDR1 is SGHTA and CDR2 is FQGNSA. Losses at the gene ends were 3 bases for V and 3 bases for J; bases not matched to a gene: 10.